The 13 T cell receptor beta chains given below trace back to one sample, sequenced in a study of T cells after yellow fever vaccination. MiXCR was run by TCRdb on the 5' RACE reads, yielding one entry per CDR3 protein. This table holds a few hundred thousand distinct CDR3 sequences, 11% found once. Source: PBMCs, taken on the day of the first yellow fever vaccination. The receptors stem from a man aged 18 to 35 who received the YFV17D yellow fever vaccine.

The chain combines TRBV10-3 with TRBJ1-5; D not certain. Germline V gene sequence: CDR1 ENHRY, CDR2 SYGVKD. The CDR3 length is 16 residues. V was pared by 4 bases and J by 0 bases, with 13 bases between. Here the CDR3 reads CAISGGPKASNQPQHF. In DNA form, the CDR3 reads TGTGCCATCAGTGGAGGGCCCAAAGCTAGCAATCAGCCCCAGCATTTT.

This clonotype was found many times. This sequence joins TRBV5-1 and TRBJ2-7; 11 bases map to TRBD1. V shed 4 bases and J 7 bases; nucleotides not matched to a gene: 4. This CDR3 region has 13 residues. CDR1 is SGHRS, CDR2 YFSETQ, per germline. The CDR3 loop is CASSVGTGGEQYV. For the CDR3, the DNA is TGCGCCAGCAGCGTCGGGACAGGGGGGGAGCAGTACGTC.

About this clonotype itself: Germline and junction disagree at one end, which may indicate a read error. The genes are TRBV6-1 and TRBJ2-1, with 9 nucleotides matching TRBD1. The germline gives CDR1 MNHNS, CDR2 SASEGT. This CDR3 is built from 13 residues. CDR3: CASSHRSGTGSLF. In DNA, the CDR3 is TGTGCCAGCAGCCACCGGTCCGGGACAGGGAGTCTCTTC.

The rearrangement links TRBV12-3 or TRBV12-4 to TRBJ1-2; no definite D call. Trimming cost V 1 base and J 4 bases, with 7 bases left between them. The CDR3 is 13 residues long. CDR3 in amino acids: CASSLEQSYGYTF. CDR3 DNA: TGTGCCAGCAGTTTAGAACAGAGCTATGGCTACACCTTC.

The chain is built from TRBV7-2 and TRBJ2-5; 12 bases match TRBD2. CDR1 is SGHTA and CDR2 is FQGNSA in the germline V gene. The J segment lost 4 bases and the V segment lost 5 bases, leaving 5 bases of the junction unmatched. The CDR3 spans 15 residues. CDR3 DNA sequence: TGTGCCAGCAGCACCCGACTAGCGGGGGTAGAGACCCAGTACTTC. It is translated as CASSTRLAGVETQYF.

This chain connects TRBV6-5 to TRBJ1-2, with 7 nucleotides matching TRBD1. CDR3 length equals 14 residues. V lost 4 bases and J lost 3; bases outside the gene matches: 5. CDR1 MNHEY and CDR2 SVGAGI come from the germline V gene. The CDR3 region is CASSLQGRDYGYTF. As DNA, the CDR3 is TGTGCCAGCAGTTTACAGGGGCGGGACTATGGCTACACCTTC.

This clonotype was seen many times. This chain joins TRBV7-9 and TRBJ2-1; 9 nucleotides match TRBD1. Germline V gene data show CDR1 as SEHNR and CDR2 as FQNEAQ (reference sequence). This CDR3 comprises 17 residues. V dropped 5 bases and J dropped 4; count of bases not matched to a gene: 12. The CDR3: CASSPKSDRGRYNEQFF. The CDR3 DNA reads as TGTGCCAGCAGCCCGAAAAGTGACAGGGGGAGGTACAATGAGCAGTTCTTC.

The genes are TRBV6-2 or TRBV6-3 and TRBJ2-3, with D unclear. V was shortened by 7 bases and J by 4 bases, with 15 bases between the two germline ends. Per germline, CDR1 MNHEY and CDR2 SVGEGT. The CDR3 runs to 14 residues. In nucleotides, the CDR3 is TGTGCCAGCACCCCGGGCCCCGGCCCAGATACGCAGTATTTT. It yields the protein CASTPGPGPDTQYF.

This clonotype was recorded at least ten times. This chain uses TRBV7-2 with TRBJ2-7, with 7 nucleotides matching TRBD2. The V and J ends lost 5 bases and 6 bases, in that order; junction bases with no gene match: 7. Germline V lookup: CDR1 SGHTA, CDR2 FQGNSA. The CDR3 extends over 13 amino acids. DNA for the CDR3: TGTGCCAGCAGCGCCAGACTAGCTACCGAGCAGTACTTC. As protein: CASSARLATEQYF.

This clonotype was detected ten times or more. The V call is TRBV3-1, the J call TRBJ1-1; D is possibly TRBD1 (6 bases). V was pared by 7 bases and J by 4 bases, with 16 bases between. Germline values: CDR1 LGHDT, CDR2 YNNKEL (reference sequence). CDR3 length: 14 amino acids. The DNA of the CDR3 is TGTGCCAGCACCCCCCTACAGGGATTCACTGAAGCTTTCTTT. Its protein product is CASTPLQGFTEAFF.

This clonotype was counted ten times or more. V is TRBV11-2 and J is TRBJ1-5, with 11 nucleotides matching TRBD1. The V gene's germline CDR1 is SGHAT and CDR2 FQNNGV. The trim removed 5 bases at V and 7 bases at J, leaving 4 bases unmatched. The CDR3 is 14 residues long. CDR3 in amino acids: CASSVGTGGQPQHF. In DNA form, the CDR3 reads TGTGCCAGCAGCGTAGGGACAGGGGGACAGCCCCAGCATTTT.

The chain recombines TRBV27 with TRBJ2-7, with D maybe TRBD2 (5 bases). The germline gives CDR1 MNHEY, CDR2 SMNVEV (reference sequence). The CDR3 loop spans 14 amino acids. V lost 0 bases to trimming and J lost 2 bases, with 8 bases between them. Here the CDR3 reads CASSLSRGPYEQYV. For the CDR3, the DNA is TGTGCCAGCAGTTTATCACGGGGTCCCTACGAGCAGTACGTC.

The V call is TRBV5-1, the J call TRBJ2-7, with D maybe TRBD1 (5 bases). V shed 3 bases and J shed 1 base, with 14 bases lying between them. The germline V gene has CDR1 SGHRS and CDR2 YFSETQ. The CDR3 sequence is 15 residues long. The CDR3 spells CASSWGPARSYEQYF. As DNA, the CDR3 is TGCGCCAGCAGCTGGGGCCCGGCCCGGTCCTACGAGCAGTACTTC.